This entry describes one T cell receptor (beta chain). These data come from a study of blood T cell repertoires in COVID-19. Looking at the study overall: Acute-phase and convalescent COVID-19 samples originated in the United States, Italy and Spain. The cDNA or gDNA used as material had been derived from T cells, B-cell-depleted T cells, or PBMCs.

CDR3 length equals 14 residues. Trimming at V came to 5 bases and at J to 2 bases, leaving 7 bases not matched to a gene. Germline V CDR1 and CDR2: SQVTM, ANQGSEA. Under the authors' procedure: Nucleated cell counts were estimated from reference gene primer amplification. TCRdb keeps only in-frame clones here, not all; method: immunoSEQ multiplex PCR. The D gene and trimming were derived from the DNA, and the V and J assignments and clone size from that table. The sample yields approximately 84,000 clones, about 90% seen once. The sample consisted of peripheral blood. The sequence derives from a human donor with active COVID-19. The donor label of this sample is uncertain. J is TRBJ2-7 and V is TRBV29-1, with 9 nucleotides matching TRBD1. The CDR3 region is CSVQGQGVTYEQYF. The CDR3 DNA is TGCAGCGTTCAGGGACAGGGAGTCACCTACGAGCAGTACTTC.